This T cell receptor beta chain was retrieved from a study of T cells in Graves' hyperthyroidism and ophthalmopathy. The overall study: Peripheral blood was taken when the disease was first diagnosed, before any treatment began.

This clonotype was counted at least ten times. Its antigen remains unidentified. The CDR3 is made up of 14 amino acids. The junction had 3 bases not matched to a gene; V was cut back by 7 bases and J by 1 base. The germline V gene encodes CDR1 SNHLY and CDR2 FYNNEI. Findings and limits, study-wide: Ophthalmopathy prediction by the model preceded onset by a median about 6.3 months.

Patients aged 18 to 65 had newly diagnosed hyperthyroidism that had lasted under 2 months. Lactation, pregnancy, other autoimmune disease or uncontrolled infection excluded patients. Researchers amplified the TCR beta CDR3 regions from RNA transcripts. The study used the HTBI primer set for a first-round RT-PCR of the TCR CDR3. TCRdb recomputed calls from the multiplex PCR reads with MiXCR, one row per CDR3 protein. Seen here are hundreds of thousands of distinct CDR3 sequences, 14% observed once, and the top ten hold roughly 13%. This receptor was taken from a woman aged 35 to 49 with Graves' hyperthyroidism. The V call is TRBV2, the J call TRBJ1-1, with TRBD1 identical over 10 bases. Sequencing was done on a sample of blood. CDR3 DNA: TGTGCCAGCACTGGACAGGGGGGGAACACTGAAGCTTTCTTT. This sequence encodes CASTGQGGNTEAFF.